This is a list of T cell receptor beta chains from one sample in a study of cytomegalovirus exposure and HLA in healthy donors. Using immunoSEQ multiplex PCR, the repertoire was profiled, and TCRdb retains in-frame clones only, with some absent. The sample holds around 58,000 clones, approximately 80% seen once. Sequenced sample: PBMCs. These receptors came from a female donor in good health and CMV-seronegative. Each CDR3 is given with its conserved first and last residue. The D gene is left open where the match is weak. Clone size, where shown, is once, few, many, or a class for clones that have expanded.

clone size	V gene	D gene	J gene	CDR3 protein	CDR3 DNA
NA	TRBV28	NA	TRBJ2-7	CASSLGGGSSYEQYF	TGTGCCAGCAGTTTAGGTGGGGGCTCCTCCTACGAGCAGTACTTC
NA	TRBV7-2	TRBD1	TRBJ2-3	CASSLVGLQGAGDTQYF	TGTGCCAGCAGCTTAGTCGGTTTGCAGGGGGCGGGCGATACGCAGTATTTT
few	TRBV28	NA	TRBJ1-2	CASRQDSPGYTF	TGTGCCAGCAGACAGGACAGTCCTGGCTACACCTTC
few	TRBV9	NA	TRBJ2-7	CASSVSGEPYEQYF	TGTGCCAGCAGCGTATCGGGGGAGCCCTACGAGCAGTACTTC
few	TRBV19	NA	TRBJ1-5	CASSTRTATANQPQHF	TGTGCCAGTAGTACCCGGACAGCGACCGCAAATCAGCCCCAGCATTTT
NA	TRBV7-9	TRBD1	TRBJ1-5	CASSYSGTANQPQHF	TGTGCCAGCAGCTATTCCGGGACAGCGAATCAGCCCCAGCATTTT
once	TRBV30	TRBD1	TRBJ2-2	CAWSVEWDRVFGELFF	TGTGCCTGGAGTGTAGAGTGGGACAGGGTGTTCGGGGAGCTGTTTTTT
NA	TRBV18	TRBD1	TRBJ2-2	CASSPTGQGDTGELFF	TGTGCCAGCTCACCAACGGGACAGGGGGACACCGGGGAGCTGTTTTTT
NA	TRBV5-1	NA	TRBJ1-2	CASSSHQSTGTNYGYTF	TGCGCCAGCAGCTCTCATCAATCAACAGGGACTAACTATGGCTACACCTTC
NA	TRBV7-6	NA	TRBJ2-3	CASSLVLPDTQYF	TGTGCCAGCAGCTTAGTTCTCCCAGATACGCAGTATTTT
NA	TRBV29-1	TRBD1	TRBJ2-3	CSVEPPLTGLADTQYF	TGCAGCGTTGAGCCCCCCCTGACAGGGCTCGCGGATACGCAGTATTTT
NA	TRBV10-3	NA	TRBJ2-6	CAISELGDGANVLTF	TGTGCCATCAGTGAGTTGGGCGACGGGGCCAACGTCCTGACTTTC
NA	TRBV29-1	TRBD1	TRBJ1-5	CSVADRGPNQPQHF	TGCAGCGTCGCTGACAGGGGGCCTAATCAGCCCCAGCATTTT
NA	TRBV7-3	NA	TRBJ1-2	CASSLTKPNYGYTF	TGTGCCAGCAGCTTAACAAAGCCTAACTATGGCTACACCTTC
NA	TRBV5-4	TRBD1	TRBJ1-1	CASSQDRGNTEAFF	TGTGCCAGCAGCCAGGACAGGGGGAACACTGAAGCTTTCTTT
NA	TRBV2	TRBD1	TRBJ2-1	CASTTDRGSYNEQFF	TGTGCCAGCACTACTGACAGGGGGTCCTACAATGAGCAGTTCTTC
once	TRBV19	NA	TRBJ2-7	CASKDRTDYEQYF	TGTGCCAGCAAAGACAGGACGGACTACGAGCAGTACTTC
NA	TRBV29-1	TRBD1	TRBJ1-1	CSALQTGGTEAFF	TGCAGCGCCCTCCAAACAGGGGGCACTGAAGCTTTCTTT
NA	TRBV10-3	TRBD2	TRBJ2-5	CAISVLAGAETQYF	TGTGCCATCAGTGTCCTAGCGGGAGCAGAGACCCAGTACTTC
NA	TRBV5-1	TRBD2	TRBJ2-3	CASSSGTSGASTDTQYF	TGCGCCAGCAGCTCCGGGACTAGCGGGGCGAGCACAGATACGCAGTATTTT
NA	TRBV7-8	TRBD2	TRBJ2-7	CASSFGLAGGGYEQYF	TGTGCCAGCAGCTTTGGACTAGCGGGAGGAGGTTACGAGCAGTACTTC
NA	TRBV7-2	TRBD1	TRBJ2-2	CASSLAWTGSTGELFF	TGTGCCAGCAGCTTAGCTTGGACAGGGAGCACCGGGGAGCTGTTTTTT
NA	TRBV2	NA	TRBJ1-3	CASSGGGGFSGNTIYF	TGTGCCAGCAGTGGAGGGGGGGGGTTCTCTGGAAACACCATATATTTT
NA	TRBV5-4	TRBD1	TRBJ1-2	CASSWGQGGNYGYTF	TGTGCCAGCAGCTGGGGACAGGGGGGTAACTATGGCTACACCTTC
few	TRBV2	NA	TRBJ1-4	CASRSQWGELFF	TGTGCCAGCAGGTCCCAGTGGGGAGAACTGTTTTTT
few	TRBV7-2	TRBD2	TRBJ2-1	CASSLERDPYNEQFF	TGTGCCAGCAGCTTGGAGCGGGACCCTTACAATGAGCAGTTCTTC
NA	TRBV18	NA	TRBJ1-4	CASSPQRRTDPLSTNEKLFF	TGTGCCAGCTCACCACAACGCCGGACAGACCCTCTTTCAACTAATGAAAAACTGTTTTTT
NA	TRBV29-1	TRBD1	TRBJ1-1	CSVVGTGVNTEAFF	TGCAGCGTTGTGGGGACAGGAGTGAACACTGAAGCTTTCTTT
NA	TRBV6-1	NA	TRBJ1-1	CASTTGAGANTEAFF	TGTGCCAGCACCACGGGAGCTGGAGCAAACACTGAAGCTTTCTTT
NA	TRBV6-5	TRBD1	TRBJ1-6	CASSRGQEISPLHF	TGTGCCAGCAGCCGGGGACAGGAAATCTCACCCCTCCACTTT
NA	TRBV11-2	TRBD1	TRBJ2-7	CASSLGTGGEQYF	TGTGCCAGCAGCTTAGGGACAGGGGGCGAGCAGTACTTC
NA	TRBV19	TRBD1	TRBJ1-5	CASSMGQRFYSNQPQHF	TGTGCCAGTAGTATGGGACAGAGATTCTATAGCAATCAGCCCCAGCATTTT
NA	TRBV7-9	NA	TRBJ1-4	CASSLLVDTANEKLFF	TGTGCCAGCAGCTTATTAGTTGACACGGCAAATGAAAAACTGTTTTTT
NA	TRBV6-5	NA	TRBJ2-7	CASSYAGPYEQYF	TGTGCCAGCAGTTACGCAGGCCCCTACGAGCAGTACTTC
few	TRBV4-1	NA	TRBJ2-1	CASSQEVQNSYNEQFF	TGCGCCAGCAGCCAAGAGGTCCAGAACTCCTACAATGAGCAGTTCTTC
few	TRBV4-2	NA	TRBJ2-1	CASSQGLGGSYNEQFF	TGTGCCAGCAGCCAAGGCCTGGGGGGCTCCTACAATGAGCAGTTCTTC
few	TRBV28	TRBD1	TRBJ1-5	CASSNRGSNQPQHF	TGTGCCAGCAGTAACAGGGGTAGCAATCAGCCCCAGCATTTT
NA	TRBV7-8	NA	TRBJ1-5	CASSLRTALPQHF	TGTGCCAGCAGCTTAAGGACTGCTCTCCCCCAGCATTTT
once	TRBV15	TRBD1	TRBJ1-3	CATSREGQAGNTIYF	TGTGCCACCAGCAGAGAGGGACAGGCTGGAAACACCATATATTTT
NA	TRBV7-8	TRBD1	TRBJ1-2	CASSAQGGGGGYTF	TGTGCCAGCAGCGCTCAAGGGGGCGGTGGAGGCTACACCTTC
few	TRBV4-2	TRBD2	TRBJ2-5	CASSQGGTSGGAETQYF	TGTGCCAGCAGCCAAGGGGGGACTAGCGGGGGGGCGGAGACCCAGTACTTC
NA	TRBV14	TRBD1	TRBJ1-1	CASSQQGAGTEAFF	TGTGCCAGCAGCCAACAGGGGGCTGGCACTGAAGCTTTCTTT
once	TRBV5-1	NA	TRBJ1-1	CASSLGQSGTEAFF	TGCGCCAGCAGCTTGGGACAGTCTGGCACTGAAGCTTTCTTT
NA	TRBV10-2	NA	TRBJ2-1	CASRTVNEQFF	TGCGCCAGCAGGACAGTTAATGAGCAGTTCTTC
NA	TRBV29-1	TRBD2	TRBJ2-3	CSVEKRDSFTDTQYF	TGCAGCGTTGAAAAGCGGGACTCATTTACAGATACGCAGTATTTT
NA	TRBV30	TRBD1	TRBJ2-5	CALDRDSETQYF	TGTGCCTTGGACAGGGATTCGGAGACCCAGTACTTC
NA	TRBV5-1	TRBD2	TRBJ2-2	CASSPDTGLAGVGTGELFF	TGCGCCAGCAGCCCCGACACCGGACTAGCGGGAGTCGGCACCGGGGAGCTGTTTTTT
NA	TRBV28	TRBD2	TRBJ2-7	CASSLGLAGGPRSYEQYF	TGTGCCAGCAGTTTAGGCCTAGCGGGGGGGCCCCGCAGCTACGAGCAGTACTTC
few	TRBV14	TRBD1	TRBJ2-1	CASSAVQGGEQFF	TGTGCCAGCAGCGCAGTACAGGGGGGTGAGCAGTTCTTC